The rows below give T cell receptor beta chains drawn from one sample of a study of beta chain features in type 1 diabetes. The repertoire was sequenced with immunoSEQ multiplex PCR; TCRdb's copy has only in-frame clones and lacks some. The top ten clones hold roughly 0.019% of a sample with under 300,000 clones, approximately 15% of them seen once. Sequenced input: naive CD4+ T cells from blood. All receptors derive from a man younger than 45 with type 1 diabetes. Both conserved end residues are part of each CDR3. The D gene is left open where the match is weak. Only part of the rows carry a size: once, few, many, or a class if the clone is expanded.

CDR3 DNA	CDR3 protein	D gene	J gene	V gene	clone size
TGTGCCAGTAGTATTTGGGGAGATAGCAATCAGCCCCAGCATTTT	CASSIWGDSNQPQHF	-	TRBJ1-5	TRBV19	few
TGTGCCAGCAGCGGACTGACAGGGGTCAACAATGAGCAGTTCTTC	CASSGLTGVNNEQFF	TRBD1	TRBJ2-1	TRBV9	few
TGTGCCAGTGCCGGGTCTAGTACAGATACGCAGTATTTT	CASAGSSTDTQYF	-	TRBJ2-3	TRBV30	few
TGTGCCAGCAGTGTTACTAGCGGGACCTACGAGCAGTACTTC	CASSVTSGTYEQYF	TRBD2	TRBJ2-7	TRBV6-1	-
TGTGCCAGCAGCACAGGGGGCGCAGATACGCAGTATTTT	CASSTGGADTQYF	TRBD1	TRBJ2-3	TRBV7-2	few
TGTGCCAGCAGTGACCCCGGACAGGGTGACTATGGCTACACCTTC	CASSDPGQGDYGYTF	TRBD1	TRBJ1-2	TRBV6-4	-
TGTGCCAGCAGTGTACAGGGGGCGAAGGACAATGAGCAGTTCTTC	CASSVQGAKDNEQFF	TRBD1	TRBJ2-1	TRBV2	-
TGTGCCAGCAGCTTACAGGGGGACACTGAAGCTTTCTTT	CASSLQGDTEAFF	TRBD1	TRBJ1-1	TRBV7-6	few
TGTGCCAGCTCACCACCGGTCCCCGACAGTAACTACGAGCAGTACTTC	CASSPPVPDSNYEQYF	-	TRBJ2-7	TRBV18	-
TGTGCCAGCAGTGCTAGCGGCACAGATACGCAGTATTTT	CASSASGTDTQYF	-	TRBJ2-3	TRBV2	few
TGCAGCGTTGAAAAGGGACTAGCGGGCTATGAGCAGTTCTTC	CSVEKGLAGYEQFF	TRBD2	TRBJ2-1	TRBV29-1	few
TGCGCCAGCAGCGGGGGCGCGGGAGCAACCTACAATGAGCAGTTCTTC	CASSGGAGATYNEQFF	-	TRBJ2-1	TRBV5-1	-
TGTGCCAGCAAGATAGGGGAAACCGGGGAGCTGTTTTTT	CASKIGETGELFF	-	TRBJ2-2	TRBV2	-
TGCGCCAGCAGCTTGGAGGCTAGCGTCACCTACGAGCAGTACTTC	CASSLEASVTYEQYF	-	TRBJ2-7	TRBV5-1	-
TGCAGCGTTGAAGAAAGTGGCAGAAACATTCAGTACTTC	CSVEESGRNIQYF	-	TRBJ2-4	TRBV29-1	few
TGTGCCAGCAGCTCGACTCTCACCGGGGAGCTGTTTTTT	CASSSTLTGELFF	-	TRBJ2-2	TRBV7-9	-
TGCGCCAGCAGCCCGGGGCGGGAGCGAGAGACCCAGTACTTC	CASSPGRERETQYF	TRBD2	TRBJ2-5	TRBV5-1	-
TGTGCCAGCAGCCAATCCAGAAGCAATCAGCCCCAGCATTTT	CASSQSRSNQPQHF	-	TRBJ1-5	TRBV4-2	-
TGTGCCAGCTCACTATTCCTCGACGGCGGCTCCTACGAGCAGTACTTC	CASSLFLDGGSYEQYF	-	TRBJ2-7	TRBV18	-
TGTGCCAGCTCACCTTCATTGGACAGGAGCACAGATACGCAGTATTTT	CASSPSLDRSTDTQYF	TRBD1	TRBJ2-3	TRBV18	-
TGTGCCAGCAGTGAGGACAGGGAGGGTACTGAAGCTTTCTTT	CASSEDREGTEAFF	TRBD1	TRBJ1-1	TRBV6-4	-
TGTGCCAGCAGTTACTCGGAGGCGACAGATACGCAGTATTTT	CASSYSEATDTQYF	-	TRBJ2-3	TRBV6-6	-
TGTGCCAGCAGTGATTTCTCCGGACTGATCTCCTACAATGAGCAGTTCTTC	CASSDFSGLISYNEQFF	-	TRBJ2-1	TRBV2	-
TGTGCCAGCAGCCCAAGGAGCTCCTACGAGCAGTACTTC	CASSPRSSYEQYF	-	TRBJ2-7	TRBV9	-
TGTGCAAGTCGCTTAGGTTACTGCCAAGAGACCCAGTACTTC	CASRLGYCQETQYF	-	TRBJ2-5	TRBV12-2	-
TGTGCCATCAGTTCGACAGGTATGAATCAGCCCCAGCATTTT	CAISSTGMNQPQHF	-	TRBJ1-5	TRBV10-3	few
TGTGCCTGGAGTAGGGGATACACCTACGAGCAGTACTTC	CAWSRGYTYEQYF	-	TRBJ2-7	TRBV30	-
TGTGCCAGCTCACCGGAGGGACTACCCTACGAGCAGTACTTC	CASSPEGLPYEQYF	TRBD2	TRBJ2-7	TRBV18	-
TGCACCATCCTCGTATTCCGGGATAATTCACCCCTCCACTTT	CTILVFRDNSPLHF	-	TRBJ1-6	TRBV1	-
TGCGCCAGCAGCTTGGGGGACAGCTCTGGAAACACCATATATTTT	CASSLGDSSGNTIYF	TRBD1	TRBJ1-3	TRBV5-1	few
TGTGCCAGCTCCGGGAGTGAGCAGTTCTTC	CASSGSEQFF	-	TRBJ2-1	TRBV4-2	many
TGCAGCGACCGGACTTATCCAAGGAATGAGCAGTTCTTC	CSDRTYPRNEQFF	-	TRBJ2-1	TRBV29-1	few
TGCGCCAGCAGCTTGGCCACAGGGCCCGGGGAGCTGTTTTTT	CASSLATGPGELFF	-	TRBJ2-2	TRBV5-1	-
TGCGCCAGCAGTGAAAGCGGGAAGTCCTACGAGCAGTACTTC	CASSESGKSYEQYF	TRBD2	TRBJ2-7	TRBV10-1	few
TGTGCCTGGATATGGGAGAGGAACACTGAAGCTTTCTTT	CAWIWERNTEAFF	-	TRBJ1-1	TRBV30	-
TGTGCCAGCATTCCAGGCAGGGCCGGCGGTACGCAGTATTTT	CASIPGRAGGTQYF	-	TRBJ2-3	TRBV27	few
TGTGCCAGCAGCTCATACAGGGATGGGGCTTATGGCTACACCTTC	CASSSYRDGAYGYTF	-	TRBJ1-2	TRBV5-4	few
TGTGCCAGCGGAGACAGACGATTTGGCGAGCAGTACTTC	CASGDRRFGEQYF	-	TRBJ2-7	TRBV2	-
TGTGCCAGCTCACCATCGGGGAAAGAGACCCAGTACTTC	CASSPSGKETQYF	-	TRBJ2-5	TRBV18	-
TGTGCCAGCAGGGAGGGGTATGGCTACACCTTC	CASREGYGYTF	-	TRBJ1-2	TRBV2	few
TGTGCCAGTTCAGGGGGCTACGAGCAGTACTTC	CASSGGYEQYF	TRBD1	TRBJ2-7	TRBV27	-
TGTGCCAGCCGACAGATCACCAATCAGCCCCAGCATTTT	CASRQITNQPQHF	-	TRBJ1-5	TRBV6-6	few
TGTGCCAGCAGCTTAGCCCGAAACAGGGTCCAGCAGTACTTC	CASSLARNRVQQYF	-	TRBJ2-7	TRBV11-3	few
TGCAGCGTTGAAGGGACAGGGGGGCCAGATACGCAGTATTTT	CSVEGTGGPDTQYF	TRBD1	TRBJ2-3	TRBV29-1	-
TGTGCCAGCAGTGAACCGGGAGAGACAGATACGCAGTATTTT	CASSEPGETDTQYF	-	TRBJ2-3	TRBV6-1	few
TGTGCCAGCAGCGTTGGGACTAGCGGGGGTATCCAAGAGACCCAGTACTTC	CASSVGTSGGIQETQYF	TRBD2	TRBJ2-5	TRBV9	-
TGTGCCTGGAGCGCCACAGTGAACACTGAAGCTTTCTTT	CAWSATVNTEAFF	-	TRBJ1-1	TRBV30	-